A single sample is the source of the 29 T cell receptor beta chains below, sequenced in a study of shared clonotypes between healthy human individuals. Data came from immunoSEQ multiplex PCR; TCRdb stores just in-frame clones and leaves some out. This repertoire shows a few million clones, nearly 97% found once; its top ten account for roughly 0.13%. Sequencing was done on a sample of naive CD4+ T cells sorted from blood. Subset noted: CD45RA+ positively selected. The receptors shown here come from a man between 18 and 35 years old in good health.

The chain uses TRBV19 and TRBJ1-5, with D uncertain. Between the trimmed V and J ends, which lost 5 bases and 2 bases, there was a span of 13 bases. The CDR3 covers 15 residues. CDR1 LNHDA and CDR2 SQIVND come from the germline V gene (reference sequence). The CDR3 sequence is CASSLPGVGNQPQHF. CDR3 nucleotide sequence: TGTGCCAGTAGTCTACCCGGGGTGGGCAATCAGCCCCAGCATTTT. The full variable domain, completed using reference TRBV19 and TRBJ1-5, is DGGITQSPKYLFRKEGQNVTLSCEQNLNHDAMYWYRQDPGQGLRLIYYSQIVNDFQKGDIAEGYSVSREKKESFPLTVTSAQKNPTAFYLCASSLPGVGNQPQHFGDGTRLSIL.

For the CDR3, the DNA is TGTGCCAGCAGCGCCTCGACAGGACCGAACACTGAAGCTTTCTTT. It specifies CASSASTGPNTEAFF. V is TRBV7-6 and J is TRBJ1-1; tentatively, D is TRBD1 (6 bases). V shed 5 bases and J shed 1 base, with 14 bases lying between them. The germline gives CDR1 SGHVS, CDR2 FNYEAQ. The CDR3 consists of 15 residues.

The chain carries TRBV5-1 and TRBJ2-4; 12 bases align to TRBD1. Germline CDR1 reads SGHRS; CDR2 reads YFSETQ. The CDR3 spans 19 residues. Trimming at V came to 0 bases and at J to 0 bases, leaving 7 bases not matched to a gene. In nucleotides, the CDR3 is TGCGCCAGCAGCTTGGAGGTGGGACAGGGGGCCGTAGCCAAAAACATTCAGTACTTC. This sequence encodes CASSLEVGQGAVAKNIQYF.

The chain couples TRBV7-6 to TRBJ2-7, with 11 bases that match TRBD2. The CDR3 has 16 residues. V lost 1 base and J lost 6; bases outside the gene matches: 8. Germline CDR1 SGHVS, CDR2 FNYEAQ. The CDR3 nucleotides are TGTGCCAGCAGCTTAGTCGCTAGCGGGGGGTGGAGCGAGCAGTACTTC. This translates into CASSLVASGGWSEQYF.

V gene TRBV7-3 combines with J gene TRBJ1-1; no clear D. The CDR3 is 13 amino acids. Trimming cost V 4 bases and J 6 bases, with 12 bases left between them. Germline CDR1 is SGHTA and CDR2 is FQGTGA. The CDR3 reads CASSYRVGSEAFF. DNA of the CDR3: TGTGCCAGCAGCTATAGGGTGGGGTCTGAAGCTTTCTTT.

V gene TRBV5-1 combines with J gene TRBJ2-7; no reliable D call. Looked up from germline, CDR1 is SGHRS and CDR2 is YFSETQ. The CDR3 loop spans 13 amino acids. V was shortened by 1 base and J by 3 bases, with 8 bases between the two germline ends. Here the CDR3 DNA reads TGCGCCAGCAGCTTGTACAACAACTACGAGCAGTACTTC. Encoded protein: CASSLYNNYEQYF. The entire variable domain, with the rest obtained from reference TRBV5-1 and TRBJ2-7, is as follows: KAGVTQTPRYLIKTRGQQVTLSCSPISGHRSVSWYQQTPGQGLQFLFEYFSETQRNKGNFPGRFSGRQFSNSRSEMNVSTLELGDSALYLCASSLYNNYEQYFGPGTRLTVT.

The chain is built from TRBV19 and TRBJ2-7; 7 positions match TRBD2. After removal of 9 bases from V and 2 bases from J, the junction contained 10 bases not matched to a gene. This CDR3 has 14 amino acids. Germline CDR1 reads LNHDA; CDR2 reads SQIVND (reference sequence). CDR3 bases: TGTGCCAGCAAACGGGAGGCAGGGCCCTACGAGCAGTACTTC. It encodes CASKREAGPYEQYF.

The CDR3 is CASSVAHYSSGNTIYF. CDR3 bases: TGTGCCAGCAGCGTTGCACACTACTCCTCTGGAAACACCATATATTTT. V gene TRBV9 combines with J gene TRBJ1-3; no definite D call. This CDR3 contains 16 residues. Trimming left V 2 bases short and J 0 bases short, with 12 bases between. Germline CDR1 SGDLS, CDR2 YYNGEE.

The rearrangement links TRBV2 to TRBJ2-5, with TRBD2 matching 8 bases. Germline V CDR1 and CDR2: SNHLY, FYNNEI. The junction had 7 bases not matched to a gene; V was cut back by 7 bases and J by 3 bases. CDR3 length equals 14 residues. The DNA of the CDR3 is TGTGCCAGCATGGGTGGGCGGGGGGAAGAGACCCAGTACTTC. Protein: CASMGGRGEETQYF.

In its sample, this clone was seen once. Mismatch with germline at one junction end may stem from a read error. This chain joins TRBV7-7 and TRBJ2-2, with 13 nucleotides matching TRBD2. CDR3 length equals 19 residues. CDR1 and CDR2 from the germline V gene are SSHAT and FNYEAQ (reference sequence). CDR3 amino acids: CASSASGTSGASNTGELFF. The CDR3 DNA reads as TGTGCTAGCAGCGCCTCCGGGACTAGCGGGGCCTCGAACACCGGGGAGCTGTTTTTT.

This clone showed up just once. The chain couples TRBV5-1 to TRBJ1-1, with TRBD1 as a possible D gene (6 bases). The CDR3 loop spans 15 amino acids. V lost 0 bases and J 5 bases, leaving 14 bases between the germline ends. CDR1 is SGHRS and CDR2 is YFSETQ in the germline V gene. CDR3 coding DNA: TGCGCCAGCAGCTTGGACCCAGGGGCGCGGACTGAAGCTTTCTTT. Protein sequence: CASSLDPGARTEAFF.

The chain has TRBV7-2 and TRBJ2-7; D remains unclear. This CDR3 is built from 10 residues. V was pared by 4 bases and J by 13 bases, with 11 bases between. Germline V CDR1 and CDR2: SGHTA, FQGNSA. CDR3 loop: CASSSPLAYF. The CDR3 DNA sequence: TGTGCCAGCAGCTCCCCCCTCGCTTACTTC.

As to this clone: Different DNA sequences within this sample yield the same CDR3. The rearrangement uses TRBV6-5 and TRBJ2-5, with D uncertain. Looked up from germline, CDR1 is MNHEY and CDR2 is SVGAGI. CDR3 length: 11 amino acids. V lost 5 bases and J 4 bases, leaving 5 bases between the germline ends. The DNA for the CDR3 is TGTGCCAGCAGTCCCGGAGAGACCCAGTACTTC. This translates into CASSPGETQYF.

This chain connects TRBV13 to TRBJ2-7, with no clear D. V was clipped by 4 bases and J by 8 bases, with 9 bases between them. The CDR3 has 11 amino acids. The V gene's germline CDR1 is PRHDT and CDR2 FYEKMQ (reference sequence). This chain's CDR3 is CASSSSIKQYF. The DNA for the CDR3 is TGTGCCAGCAGCTCTAGTATCAAGCAGTACTTC.

Points on this clone: The same CDR3 is also encoded by other DNA sequences in this sample. This chain connects TRBV5-4 to TRBJ1-1; D is uncertain. V gave up 2 bases and J gave up 2 bases, with 10 bases separating them. The CDR3 is 14 amino acids. From germline, CDR1 is SGHNT and CDR2 YYREEE (reference sequence). CDR3: CASSFDRRNTEAFF. CDR3 bases: TGTGCCAGCAGCTTTGATAGGCGAAACACTGAAGCTTTCTTT.

This chain joins TRBV5-1 and TRBJ2-7; D may be TRBD1 or TRBD2 (5 bases each). The CDR3 extends over 13 amino acids. Trimming shortened V by 5 bases and J by 3 bases, and 12 bases separated the two germline ends. The germline CDR1 and CDR2 sequences are SGHRS and YFSETQ. The chain's CDR3 is CASSFLGDYEQYF. The CDR3 nucleotides are TGCGCCAGCAGTTTTCTGGGGGACTACGAGCAGTACTTC.

This rearrangement joins TRBV7-9 to TRBJ2-7; tentative D call: TRBD2 (6 bases). The CDR3 contains 17 residues. Looked up from germline, CDR1 is SEHNR and CDR2 is FQNEAQ (reference sequence). Trimming took off 3 bases at V and 6 bases at J, with 24 bases between the two ends. CDR3 in DNA: TGTGCCAGCAGCTTTGTATCTTCAGCCGGAGGGGCCTTCGAGCAGTACTTC. Its translation is CASSFVSSAGGAFEQYF.

The chain uses TRBV7-6 and TRBJ2-2; the D gene is possibly TRBD1 (6 bases). The V end was cut by 2 bases, the J end by 3 bases, with 19 bases between. CDR3 length: 18 residues. Germline V gene lookup returns CDR1 SGHVS and CDR2 FNYEAQ. CDR3 sequence reads: CASSLFLGAGQDTGELFF. CDR3 DNA: TGTGCCAGCAGCTTATTCTTGGGGGCGGGTCAGGACACCGGGGAGCTGTTTTTT.

On this clone itself: Other DNA sequences in the same sample also yield this CDR3. The chain uses TRBV11-2 and TRBJ2-7; D unresolved. The CDR3 extends over 14 amino acids. V dropped 1 base and J dropped 2 bases, with 9 bases sitting between them. CDR1 SGHAT and CDR2 FQNNGV come from the germline V gene. The CDR3 sequence: CASSLGVGTYEQYF. Written as DNA, the CDR3 is TGTGCCAGCAGCTTAGGAGTCGGAACCTACGAGCAGTACTTC. The full variable domain, its missing parts supplied by reference TRBV11-2 and TRBJ2-7, is EAGVAQSPRYKIIEKRQSVAFWCNPISGHATLYWYQQILGQGPKLLIQFQNNGVVDDSQLPKDRFSAERLKGVDSTLKIQPAKLEDSAVYLCASSLGVGTYEQYFGPGTRLTVT.

The V gene is TRBV5-3, the J gene TRBJ2-7; 7 bases match TRBD1. TRBV5-3 is treated as an ORF (open reading frame) with a function not yet certain. The CDR3 spans 13 residues. Unmatched junction bases numbered 1, after V lost 1 base and J lost 3 bases. CDR3 nucleotides: TGTGCCAGAAGCTTGAGACAGGGCTACGAGCAGTACTTC. Translation gives CARSLRQGYEQYF.

This CDR3 is CASSVRQGRVTGELFF. CDR3 DNA: TGTGCCAGCAGCGTCCGACAGGGAAGGGTCACCGGGGAGCTGTTTTTT. The gene calls are TRBV11-2 and TRBJ2-2; 7 positions agree with TRBD1. V was pared by 5 bases and J by 4 bases, with 10 bases of the junction left unmatched. From germline, CDR1 is SGHAT and CDR2 FQNNGV. The CDR3 spans 16 residues.

V usage is TRBV6-4 and J usage is TRBJ1-1; the D gene is possibly TRBD1 (6 bases). Germline V gene data show CDR1 as MRHNA and CDR2 as SNTAGT. The V end was cut by 2 bases, the J end by 10 bases, with 20 bases between. The CDR3 runs to 15 residues. The CDR3, as DNA: TGTGCCAGCAGTGACAGTCACAGGGAAAAAAAGGGAGCTTTCTTT. Translation: CASSDSHREKKGAFF.

The gene calls are TRBV25-1 and TRBJ2-2, with 8 bases fitting TRBD2. The germline V gene encodes CDR1 MGHDK and CDR2 SYGVNS. V shed 3 bases, J shed 1 base, and the junction held 7 bases outside the gene matches. The CDR3 runs 17 residues. The DNA for the CDR3 is TGTGCCAGCAGTGAGCCCCCCGGGGGGGAGAACACCGGGGAGCTGTTTTTT. This gives the protein CASSEPPGGENTGELFF.

The chain couples TRBV10-3 to TRBJ2-7; the D gene is possibly TRBD2 (6 bases). V lost 7 bases and J 1 base, leaving 11 bases between the germline ends. This CDR3 region has 13 residues. In germline, CDR1 is ENHRY, CDR2 SYGVKD. The CDR3 DNA reads as TGTGCCATCACCTCTGGAGGGTCCTACGAGCAGTACTTC. It encodes CAITSGGSYEQYF.

This clone has just one count. The V call is TRBV14, the J call TRBJ2-5; D gene ambiguous. This CDR3 comprises 14 residues. V was clipped by 4 bases and J by 5 bases, with 14 bases between them. Germline CDR1 and CDR2: SGHDN and FVKESK. The CDR3 DNA follows: TGTGCCAGCAGCCCCGTAACCTTTCTCGAGACCCAGTACTTC. This gives the protein CASSPVTFLETQYF.

The chain links TRBV6-5 to TRBJ1-6; D may be TRBD1 (6 bases). CDR1 and CDR2 (germline): MNHEY, SVGAGI. Trimming pared 5 bases from V and 9 bases from J, leaving 17 bases between. This CDR3 is built from 15 residues. The CDR3 loop is CASSTLQGAGSPLHF. As DNA, the CDR3 is TGTGCCAGCAGTACCCTACAGGGAGCAGGTTCACCCCTCCACTTT.

The chain has TRBV9 and TRBJ2-7; 10 nucleotides agree with TRBD1. Unmatched junction bases numbered 7, after V lost 4 bases and J lost 9 bases. Germline values: CDR1 SGDLS, CDR2 YYNGEE. This CDR3 comprises 13 residues. The CDR3 region has the DNA TGTGCCAGCAGCACCCCGACAGGGGGCGTGCAGTACTTC. Its translation: CASSTPTGGVQYF.

The chain recombines TRBV11-2 with TRBJ1-2, with D perhaps TRBD1 (6 bases). This CDR3 is built from 15 residues. Germline assignment: CDR1 SGHAT and CDR2 FQNNGV. Trimming cost V 7 bases and J 8 bases, with 23 bases left between them. The DNA for the CDR3 is TGTGCCAGCACCCCCCCCCGGACAGCCGCCGGAGGCTACACCTTC. Translation: CASTPPRTAAGGYTF. The complete variable domain, with remaining parts taken from reference TRBV11-2 and TRBJ1-2, reads EAGVAQSPRYKIIEKRQSVAFWCNPISGHATLYWYQQILGQGPKLLIQFQNNGVVDDSQLPKDRFSAERLKGVDSTLKIQPAKLEDSAVYLCASTPPRTAAGGYTFGSGTRLTVV.

This rearrangement joins TRBV2 to TRBJ2-3, with D perhaps matching TRBD2 (5 bases). Trimming removed 4 bases at V and 2 bases at J, with 7 bases between. CDR1 and CDR2 from the germline V gene are SNHLY and FYNNEI. CDR3 length: 13 amino acids. CDR3 nucleotides: TGTGCCAGCAGTGTGAGGGTCACAGATACGCAGTATTTT. Its translation is CASSVRVTDTQYF.